A single sample gave rise to the 15 T cell receptor beta chains below, sequenced in a study of CD8+CD57+ T cells in acquired aplastic anemia (dated by TCRdb to 2017 to 2018). The instrument given in TCRdb is Illumina HiSeq 2000. TCR beta VDJ combination and CDR3 sequence profiling used genomic DNA as the template. The public sequencing data were trimmed at Q25 with fastp and processed into clonotypes with MiXCR by TCRdb, which kept only in-frame beta chains. Every CDR3 protein is listed once, alongside the most common genes and DNA of its rows. The sample includes about 170,000 distinct CDR3 sequences, with approximately 40% observed a single time. The ten largest clones add up to approximately 1% of the sample. Sequencing input: sorted CD4+, CD8+, or CD8+CD57+ T cells (not recorded which) from PBMCs. These receptors were obtained from a human donor in good health.

This clonotype has ten or more counts. CDR3 DNA: TGTGCCAGCAGTGGGAGGGGATCCGGGGAGCTGTTTTTT. It codes for CASSGRGSGELFF. This chain links TRBV6-1 with TRBJ2-2; TRBD2 is a possible D gene (6 bases). CDR1 and CDR2 from the germline V gene are MNHNS and SASEGT. V was shortened by 4 bases and J by 6 bases, with 9 bases between the two germline ends. The CDR3 totals 13 residues.

This clonotype was seen ten or more times. V usage is TRBV7-3 and J usage is TRBJ2-2; TRBD1 agrees at 8 bases. The CDR3 has 16 amino acids. V was pared by 5 bases and J by 5 bases, with 10 bases of the junction left unmatched. CDR1 and CDR2 (germline): SGHTA, FQGTGA. CDR3 region: CASSPNQGAVTGELFF. CDR3 bases: TGTGCCAGCAGCCCAAATCAGGGGGCGGTAACCGGGGAGCTGTTTTTT.

This chain connects TRBV10-1 to TRBJ2-3; D uncertain. Between the trimmed V and J ends, which lost 2 bases and 5 bases, there was a span of 14 bases. Germline loops: CDR1 WNHNN, CDR2 SYGVQD (reference sequence). The CDR3 is made up of 15 amino acids. CDR3 region: CASSENSSPGDTQYF. CDR3 in DNA: TGCGCCAGCAGTGAGAATTCTTCCCCAGGAGATACGCAGTATTTT.

This clonotype was seen a few times. The CDR3 DNA reads as TGTGCCACCAGCACCGGACAACCCGATACGCAGTATTTT. Its protein product is CATSTGQPDTQYF. The chain recombines TRBV15 with TRBJ2-3, with D possibly matching TRBD1 (5 bases). Germline V CDR1 and CDR2: LNHNV, YYDKDF (reference sequence). The germline V and J ends were trimmed by 4 bases and 6 bases, with 11 bases remaining between them. The CDR3 has 13 amino acids.

CDR3 protein: CASRGQAEPSSGANVLTF. The DNA of the CDR3 is TGTGCCAGTAGGGGACAGGCAGAGCCCTCTTCCGGGGCCAACGTCCTGACTTTC. This rearrangement joins TRBV19 to TRBJ2-6, with TRBD1 matching 8 bases. Per germline, CDR1 LNHDA and CDR2 SQIVND (reference sequence). The CDR3 runs to 18 residues. The V segment lost 6 bases and the J segment 4 bases; nucleotides outside the gene matches: 14.

The rearrangement joins TRBV3-1 to TRBJ2-1; 9 bases are a match to TRBD2. Trimming took 6 bases from V and 5 from J; bases not matched to a gene: 20. Per germline, CDR1 LGHDT and CDR2 YNNKEL (reference sequence). CDR3 length: 19 amino acids. The CDR3 nucleotides are TGTGCCAGCAGGCAGAAGCCATGGCCCTCGGGACTAGCAAACAATGAGCAGTTCTTC. The encoded protein is CASRQKPWPSGLANNEQFF.

This clonotype was observed at least ten times. The J gene is TRBJ1-1, the V gene TRBV15; D gene uncertain. This CDR3 is 16 amino acids long. Germline values: CDR1 LNHNV, CDR2 YYDKDF (reference sequence). V was clipped by 5 bases and J by 3 bases, with 19 bases between them. CDR3 protein: CATSERPSWRDTEAFF. The CDR3 DNA reads TGTGCCACCAGCGAACGTCCCTCTTGGAGGGACACTGAAGCTTTCTTT.

The chain carries TRBV19 and TRBJ2-7, with TRBD1 as a possible D gene (5 bases). The CDR3 covers 13 residues. V lost 3 bases and J lost 1, with 7 bases in between. CDR1 is LNHDA and CDR2 is SQIVND in the germline V gene (reference sequence). CDR3 amino acids: CASSMGQSYEQYF. As DNA, the CDR3 is TGTGCCAGTAGTATGGGGCAGTCCTACGAGCAGTACTTC.

This chain uses TRBV10-1 with TRBJ2-7; 7 positions agree with TRBD1. The CDR3 length is 13 residues. The junction had 8 bases not matched to a gene; V was cut back by 8 bases and J by 4 bases. CDR1 is WNHNN and CDR2 is SYGVQD in the germline V gene (reference sequence). CDR3 nucleotides: TGCGCCAGCGCGAGGACAGGATCATACGAGCAGTACTTC. Its protein product is CASARTGSYEQYF.

The CDR3 spells CASSQDGGTRGTNEQFF. The CDR3, as DNA: TGCGCCAGCAGCCAAGATGGCGGGACTAGGGGTACCAATGAGCAGTTCTTC. J is TRBJ2-1 and V is TRBV4-1; TRBD2 matches 8 bases. The CDR3 length is 17 residues. The V segment lost 0 bases and the J segment 6 bases; nucleotides outside the gene matches: 10. Germline V gene lookup returns CDR1 MGHRA and CDR2 YSYEKL.

This clonotype showed up just a few times. The chain is built from TRBV19 and TRBJ2-7; no definite D call. The V gene's germline CDR1 is LNHDA and CDR2 SQIVND (reference sequence). Trimming cost V 11 bases and J 2 bases, with 7 bases left between them. The CDR3 has 10 residues. The DNA of the CDR3 is TGTGCCCCCCCCCCCTACGAGCAGTACTTC. As protein: CAPPPYEQYF.

This clonotype was found many times. The DNA for the CDR3 is TGTGCCAGCAGAGGAACGTCTGGATCACCCCTCCACTTT. Protein product: CASRGTSGSPLHF. The chain links TRBV6-1 to TRBJ1-6, with no clear D. Germline CDR1 is MNHNS and CDR2 is SASEGT. V was clipped by 6 bases and J by 10 bases, with 13 bases between them. CDR3 length: 13 residues.

This chain uses TRBV20-1 with TRBJ2-3, with 7 bases identical to TRBD1. From germline, CDR1 is DFQATT and CDR2 SNEGSKA (reference sequence). V dropped 6 bases and J dropped 4; count of bases not matched to a gene: 13. There are 15 residues in the CDR3. The CDR3 sequence is CSAPPGGVSADTQYF. The CDR3 DNA follows: TGCAGTGCACCTCCAGGGGGTGTCTCGGCAGATACGCAGTATTTT.

The V gene is TRBV7-6, the J gene TRBJ2-1; 9 bases are a match to TRBD1. The junction had 8 bases not matched to a gene; V was cut back by 1 base and J by 1 base. The CDR3 runs to 18 residues. In germline, CDR1 is SGHVS, CDR2 FNYEAQ. Here the CDR3 DNA reads TGTGCCAGCAGCTTAGACCCGAGGGACAGGGTTTCCTACAATGAGCAGTTCTTC. It is translated as CASSLDPRDRVSYNEQFF.

At least ten counts were recorded for this clonotype. The chain links TRBV27 to TRBJ1-6; D perhaps matches TRBD1 (5 bases). This CDR3 comprises 14 residues. V dropped 2 bases and J dropped 9 bases, with 11 bases sitting between them. Looked up from germline, CDR1 is MNHEY and CDR2 is SMNVEV (reference sequence). CDR3 bases: TGTGCCAGCAGTTTAGGAGACAGAAGTTCACCCCTCCACTTT. It codes for CASSLGDRSSPLHF.